A single sample is the source of the 21 T cell receptor beta chains below, sequenced in a study of memory CD8 T cells in hepatitis C reinfection. The time point was: pre-reinfection, 55 to 20 weeks before reinfection detection. Sorted cells were sequenced directly ex vivo without any in vitro expansion. This table comes from immunoSEQ multiplex PCR, and its TCRdb copy is limited to in-frame clones, with some not included. The sample yields 45,000 to 55,000 clones, under 90% seen once. Sequencing input: naive CD8+ T cells sorted from blood. The receptor source for this set is a young man with hepatitis C virus infection.

Only a few counts were recorded for this clone. This rearrangement joins TRBV6-6 to TRBJ1-1; 9 bases are a match to TRBD1. CDR1 and CDR2 from the germline V gene are MNHNY and SVGAGI (reference sequence). The CDR3 runs to 14 residues. Germline trimming cut 5 bases from V and 7 bases from J; bases unmatched to any gene: 8. The CDR3 loop reads CASSQLTGGGEAFF. CDR3 DNA sequence: TGTGCCAGCAGTCAACTGACAGGGGGAGGTGAAGCTTTCTTT.

CDR3 amino acids: CASSYTLAGAYNEQFF. DNA for the CDR3: TGTGCCAGCAGTTACACCCTAGCGGGGGCCTACAATGAGCAGTTCTTC. The rearrangement links TRBV6-5 to TRBJ2-1; TRBD2 matches 10 bases. The CDR3 loop spans 16 amino acids. CDR1 MNHEY and CDR2 SVGAGI come from the germline V gene. Unmatched junction bases numbered 3, after V lost 2 bases and J lost 2 bases.

The chain couples TRBV4-1 to TRBJ2-3, with 9 bases matching TRBD1. The germline V gene encodes CDR1 MGHRA and CDR2 YSYEKL. V lost 4 bases, J lost 5 bases, and 13 bases stayed unmatched. The CDR3 extends over 17 amino acids. CDR3 protein: CASSPLTGTGKGDTQYF. In nucleotides, the CDR3 is TGCGCCAGCAGCCCGTTAACCGGGACAGGGAAGGGAGATACGCAGTATTTT.

The CDR3 protein is CASSLFSGSIYEQFF. In DNA form, the CDR3 reads TGCGCCAGCAGCTTGTTTAGCGGGAGTATCTATGAGCAGTTCTTC. V usage is TRBV5-1 and J usage is TRBJ2-1, with 9 bases that match TRBD2. V shed 1 base and J 8 bases; nucleotides not matched to a gene: 7. There are 15 residues in the CDR3. CDR1 is SGHRS and CDR2 is YFSETQ in the germline V gene.

By share, this clone ranks as medium-sized. The rearrangement uses TRBV10-2 and TRBJ2-1; no clear D gene. The length of the CDR3 is 12 residues. V lost 6 bases and J lost 6, with 9 bases in between. CDR1 and CDR2 (germline): WSHSY, SAAADI. The CDR3 DNA sequence: TGCGCCAGCAGCGCCCACAGCAATGAGCAGTTCTTC. Protein product: CASSAHSNEQFF.

CDR3 protein: CASSQGLAGKYNEQFF. The CDR3 coding sequence is TGCGCCAGCAGCCAAGGACTAGCGGGAAAGTACAATGAGCAGTTCTTC. The V and J genes are TRBV4-1 and TRBJ2-1; 11 nucleotides match TRBD2. This CDR3 comprises 16 residues. V trimming: 1 base; J trimming: 4 bases; junction bases outside the gene matches: 3. Germline CDR1 reads MGHRA; CDR2 reads YSYEKL.

The gene calls are TRBV4-1 and TRBJ2-7; weak D call: TRBD1 (6 bases). Trimming pared 1 base from V and 2 bases from J, leaving 12 bases between. The CDR3 totals 15 residues. Germline CDR1 MGHRA, CDR2 YSYEKL. CDR3 in amino acids: CASSQGPGVAYEQYV. CDR3 DNA: TGCGCCAGCAGCCAAGGACCAGGGGTGGCCTACGAGCAGTACGTC.

This chain joins TRBV28 and TRBJ2-1; 9 bases fit TRBD1. With 6 bases clipped from V and 6 bases from J, the junction kept 6 bases outside the gene matches. The CDR3 is made up of 14 amino acids. Germline V CDR1 and CDR2: MDHEN, SYDVKM. In nucleotides, the CDR3 is TGTGCCAGCAGAACCGGGACAGGGTTCAATGAGCAGTTCTTC. It codes for CASRTGTGFNEQFF. The full variable domain, completed using reference TRBV28 and TRBJ2-1, is DVKVTQSSRYLVKRTGEKVFLECVQDMDHENMFWYRQDPGLGLRLIYFSYDVKMKEKGDIPEGYSVSREKKERFSLILESASTNQTSMYLCASRTGTGFNEQFFGPGTRLTVL.

CDR3 loop: CASSHSWGQVISYNEQFF. CDR3 in DNA: TGCGCCAGCAGCCATTCCTGGGGACAGGTCATTTCCTACAATGAGCAGTTCTTC. The V and J genes are TRBV4-3 and TRBJ2-1, with 8 bases that match TRBD1. From germline, CDR1 is LGHNA and CDR2 YSLEER. Losses at the gene ends were 3 bases for V and 1 base for J; bases not matched to a gene: 11. The CDR3 length is 18 residues.

The chain joins TRBV6-1 to TRBJ2-7; 8 nucleotides align to TRBD2. V gave up 3 bases and J gave up 3 bases; unmatched junction bases: 7. This CDR3 has 15 amino acids. Germline values: CDR1 MNHNS, CDR2 SASEGT. The CDR3 is CASSDEAGAYYEQYV. In nucleotides, the CDR3 is TGTGCCAGCAGTGATGAAGCGGGGGCCTACTACGAGCAGTACGTC.

This chain connects TRBV5-1 to TRBJ2-6, with D perhaps TRBD1 (6 bases). Trimming stripped 4 bases from V and 4 bases from J, with 21 bases between. This CDR3 spans 18 amino acids. The germline CDR1 and CDR2 sequences are SGHRS and YFSETQ. CDR3 loop: CASSMDSGDLFGANVLTF. CDR3 DNA: TGCGCCAGCAGCATGGACTCAGGGGATCTATTCGGGGCCAACGTCCTGACTTTC.

On this clone: Other nucleotide sequences from this sample produce the same CDR3. The gene calls are TRBV5-1 and TRBJ2-5, with 12 bases matching TRBD1. The CDR3 sequence is 14 residues long. Unmatched junction bases numbered 3, after V lost 4 bases and J lost 5 bases. Germline CDR1 reads SGHRS; CDR2 reads YFSETQ. The CDR3 DNA reads as TGCGCCAGCAGCGGGGGACAGGGGGCTGAGACCCAGTACTTC. Encoded protein: CASSGGQGAETQYF.

This rearrangement joins TRBV4-1 to TRBJ1-5, with D unclear. Deletions cut 3 bases from V and 0 bases from J, with 12 bases between. CDR1 and CDR2 from the germline V gene are MGHRA and YSYEKL. The CDR3 spans 16 residues. CDR3 amino acids: CASSHQHSLSNQPQHF. The CDR3 DNA reads as TGCGCCAGCAGCCATCAGCATAGCCTTAGCAATCAGCCCCAGCATTTT.

This clone was found once. In DNA form, the CDR3 reads TGTGCCAGCAGACCCGAAACTATTGGGAGCTCCTACAATGAGCAGTTCTTC. It specifies CASRPETIGSSYNEQFF. The chain is built from TRBV2 and TRBJ2-1, with D possibly TRBD2 on 5 matching bases. Trimming removed 6 bases at V and 0 bases at J, with 18 bases between. Looked up from germline, CDR1 is SNHLY and CDR2 is FYNNEI. The CDR3 spans 17 residues.

CDR3 residues: CASSAIAGGLETQYF. The CDR3 DNA reads TGTGCCAGCAGCGCCATAGCGGGGGGGTTGGAGACCCAGTACTTC. The chain combines TRBV7-7 with TRBJ2-5, with TRBD2 matching 11 bases. There are 15 residues in the CDR3. The germline V gene has CDR1 SSHAT and CDR2 FNYEAQ (reference sequence). Trimming took 5 bases from V and 5 from J; bases not matched to a gene: 7.

This clone has a single count. The genes are TRBV7-9 and TRBJ2-2, with D perhaps TRBD2 (7 bases). CDR1 and CDR2 (germline): SEHNR, FQNEAQ (reference sequence). The CDR3 length is 16 residues. Trimming removed 8 bases from V and 1 base from J, with 17 bases in between. CDR3 amino acids: CASRDGGRGNTGELFF. The CDR3 DNA follows: TGTGCCAGCCGAGACGGGGGGCGCGGGAACACCGGGGAGCTGTTTTTT.

The chain joins TRBV27 to TRBJ2-7; weak D call: TRBD2 (5 bases). Germline V gene sequence: CDR1 MNHEY, CDR2 SMNVEV (reference sequence). Trimming removed 2 bases at V and 2 bases at J, with 7 bases between. The CDR3 loop spans 13 amino acids. CDR3 sequence reads: CASSLGLTYEQYF. DNA of the CDR3: TGTGCCAGCAGTTTAGGACTCACCTACGAGCAGTACTTC.

The J gene is TRBJ1-2, the V gene TRBV27, with 9 bases fitting TRBD1. Germline V gene lookup returns CDR1 MNHEY and CDR2 SMNVEV (reference sequence). J lost 2 bases, V lost 3 bases, and 4 bases had no gene match. The CDR3 length is 15 residues. In DNA form, the CDR3 reads TGTGCCAGCAGTTTCTCCGGGACAGGGAACTATGGCTACACCTTC. This encodes CASSFSGTGNYGYTF.

The V and J genes are TRBV11-2 and TRBJ1-5; D gene unclear. Germline V gene sequence: CDR1 SGHAT, CDR2 FQNNGV. This CDR3 has 14 amino acids. Between the trimmed V and J ends, which lost 5 bases and 9 bases, there was a span of 17 bases. CDR3 coding DNA: TGTGCCAGCAGCCCCTACATGGGCGGAGGGCCCCAGCATTTT. Its protein is CASSPYMGGGPQHF.

The chain couples TRBV14 to TRBJ1-1, with TRBD1 identical over 12 bases. V was pared by 4 bases and J by 4 bases, with 10 bases of the junction left unmatched. Germline V CDR1 and CDR2: SGHDN, FVKESK. The CDR3 contains 17 residues. For the CDR3, the DNA is TGTGCCAGCAGCCCCCTGGGACAGGGGGCTCTTTTCACTGAAGCTTTCTTT. It specifies CASSPLGQGALFTEAFF.

Written as DNA, the CDR3 is TGTGCCAGCAGCGGGACTAGCGGGTACACCGGGGAGCTGTTTTTT. It specifies CASSGTSGYTGELFF. The rearrangement links TRBV9 to TRBJ2-2, with 11 bases aligning to TRBD2. The germline gives CDR1 SGDLS, CDR2 YYNGEE. V lost 3 bases to trimming and J lost 3 bases; unmatched junction nucleotides: 1. The CDR3 consists of 15 residues.